Listed below are T cell receptor beta chains from one sample, sequenced in a study of brain T cells in children with intractable seizures. The table came from immunoSEQ multiplex PCR; TCRdb's copy has only in-frame clones and leaves some out. The repertoire holds some 80,000 clones, with around 90% as singletons. Sequences were derived from peripheral blood, sampled at surgery. All receptors come from a girl aged 2-10 years with Rasmussen encephalitis and intractable seizures. The CDR3 runs from the conserved cysteine through the conserved F or W. D genes are given only for firm matches. A clone size is listed for some rows: how often the clone was seen (once, few, many), or a class if it is expanded.

abundance: -
d_gene: TRBD2
v_gene: TRBV14
len: 16
j_gene: TRBJ2-1
CDR3aa: CASSATGTSGNDEQFF
CDR3nt: TGTGCCAGCAGTGCCACCGGGACTAGCGGGAACGATGAGCAGTTCTTC

abundance: -
d_gene: -
v_gene: TRBV30
len: 11
j_gene: TRBJ2-7
CDR3aa: CAWSQGYEQYF
CDR3nt: TGTGCCTGGAGTCAGGGGTACGAGCAGTACTTC

abundance: -
d_gene: -
v_gene: TRBV19
len: 14
j_gene: TRBJ1-1
CDR3aa: CASKMVGPNTEAFF
CDR3nt: TGTGCCAGTAAGATGGTCGGACCGAACACTGAAGCTTTCTTT

abundance: few
d_gene: -
v_gene: TRBV2
len: 11
j_gene: TRBJ1-2
CDR3aa: CASRGPEGYTF
CDR3nt: TGTGCCAGCAGGGGCCCTGAGGGCTACACCTTC

abundance: -
d_gene: -
v_gene: TRBV19
len: 17
j_gene: TRBJ2-7
CDR3aa: CASSVDHSAWKPYEQYF
CDR3nt: TGTGCCAGTAGTGTTGATCACAGTGCATGGAAACCCTACGAGCAGTACTTC

abundance: -
d_gene: -
v_gene: TRBV5-1
len: 16
j_gene: TRBJ1-4
CDR3aa: CASSQSRPERVEKLFF
CDR3nt: TGCGCCAGCAGCCAAAGTCGGCCAGAGAGGGTGGAAAAACTGTTTTTT

abundance: many
d_gene: TRBD2
v_gene: TRBV7-6
len: 14
j_gene: TRBJ2-1
CDR3aa: CAVSFLAGGGEQFF
CDR3nt: TGTGCCGTCTCCTTCCTAGCGGGAGGTGGTGAGCAGTTCTTC

abundance: -
d_gene: -
v_gene: TRBV2
len: 14
j_gene: TRBJ2-2
CDR3aa: CAGGTRTNTGELFF
CDR3nt: TGTGCCGGAGGGACGCGAACAAACACCGGGGAGCTGTTTTTT

abundance: -
d_gene: TRBD1
v_gene: TRBV24-1
len: 21
j_gene: TRBJ2-1
CDR3aa: CATSDPVPGQGFGDAYNEQFF
CDR3nt: TGTGCCACCAGTGATCCGGTCCCGGGACAGGGTTTCGGTGACGCCTACAATGAGCAGTTCTTC

abundance: -
d_gene: -
v_gene: TRBV20-1
len: 15
j_gene: TRBJ2-2
CDR3aa: CSASDRDTYTGELFF
CDR3nt: TGCAGTGCTAGTGACCGGGACACCTACACCGGGGAGCTGTTTTTT

abundance: -
d_gene: TRBD2
v_gene: TRBV7-3
len: 15
j_gene: TRBJ2-1
CDR3aa: CASSPPGLAGAQQFF
CDR3nt: TGTGCCAGCAGCCCCCCGGGACTAGCGGGGGCGCAGCAATTCTTC

abundance: -
d_gene: TRBD2
v_gene: TRBV5-1
len: 12
j_gene: TRBJ2-7
CDR3aa: CASSLGEGEQYF
CDR3nt: TGCGCCAGCAGCTTGGGGGAGGGGGAGCAGTACTTC

abundance: -
d_gene: -
v_gene: TRBV2
len: 12
j_gene: TRBJ2-4
CDR3aa: CASNPQMDIQYF
CDR3nt: TGTGCCAGCAACCCCCAAATGGACATTCAGTACTTC

abundance: -
d_gene: -
v_gene: TRBV27
len: 17
j_gene: TRBJ2-4
CDR3aa: CASSVSPSFLAKNIQYF
CDR3nt: TGTGCCAGCAGTGTATCCCCCTCTTTTCTAGCCAAAAACATTCAGTACTTC

abundance: -
d_gene: -
v_gene: TRBV10-1
len: 15
j_gene: TRBJ2-1
CDR3aa: CASSDPASSYNEQFF
CDR3nt: TGCGCCAGCAGTGACCCGGCAAGCTCCTACAATGAGCAGTTCTTC

abundance: -
d_gene: -
v_gene: TRBV11-3
len: 13
j_gene: TRBJ2-7
CDR3aa: CASQIAAAYEQYF
CDR3nt: TGTGCCAGCCAAATAGCGGCGGCCTACGAGCAGTACTTC

abundance: once
d_gene: -
v_gene: TRBV10-3
len: 13
j_gene: TRBJ2-3
CDR3aa: CAISEKMADTQYF
CDR3nt: TGTGCCATCAGTGAAAAGATGGCAGATACGCAGTATTTT

abundance: -
d_gene: -
v_gene: TRBV7-8
len: 21
j_gene: TRBJ2-1
CDR3aa: CASSLVWGKLISHGPYNEQFF
CDR3nt: TGTGCCAGCAGCTTAGTTTGGGGGAAATTAATTTCTCATGGCCCCTACAATGAGCAGTTCTTC

abundance: -
d_gene: TRBD1
v_gene: TRBV10-3
len: 16
j_gene: TRBJ1-1
CDR3aa: CAIRGSPGQGGSEAFF
CDR3nt: TGTGCCATCAGGGGATCCCCGGGACAGGGTGGGTCTGAAGCTTTCTTT

abundance: -
d_gene: TRBD1
v_gene: TRBV2
len: 15
j_gene: TRBJ1-3
CDR3aa: CASRWDRESGNTIYF
CDR3nt: TGTGCCAGCAGATGGGACAGGGAATCTGGAAACACCATATATTTT

abundance: -
d_gene: TRBD1
v_gene: TRBV4-2
len: 15
j_gene: TRBJ1-2
CDR3aa: CASSQEPGTGIGYTF
CDR3nt: TGTGCCAGCAGCCAAGAACCCGGGACAGGGATCGGCTACACCTTC

abundance: -
d_gene: -
v_gene: TRBV4-1
len: 15
j_gene: TRBJ2-2
CDR3aa: CASSMGPGVAGELFF
CDR3nt: TGCGCCAGCTCAATGGGGCCTGGTGTTGCCGGGGAGCTGTTTTTT

abundance: -
d_gene: -
v_gene: TRBV10-3
len: 11
j_gene: TRBJ2-5
CDR3aa: CATQGPETQYF
CDR3nt: TGTGCCACACAGGGTCCAGAGACCCAGTACTTC

abundance: -
d_gene: -
v_gene: TRBV2
len: 13
j_gene: TRBJ2-1
CDR3aa: CASRVQGRNEQFF
CDR3nt: TGTGCCAGCAGGGTTCAGGGCCGCAATGAGCAGTTCTTC

abundance: -
d_gene: TRBD1
v_gene: TRBV7-2
len: 15
j_gene: TRBJ1-4
CDR3aa: CASSSDRGWGEKLFF
CDR3nt: TGTGCCAGCAGCTCGGACAGGGGGTGGGGTGAAAAACTGTTTTTT

abundance: -
d_gene: TRBD1
v_gene: TRBV5-5
len: 16
j_gene: TRBJ2-3
CDR3aa: CASSPWTGEVRDTQYF
CDR3nt: TGTGCCAGCAGCCCCTGGACAGGGGAGGTAAGAGATACGCAGTATTTT

abundance: -
d_gene: TRBD2
v_gene: TRBV5-1
len: 15
j_gene: TRBJ2-5
CDR3aa: CASSPRTSRQETQYF
CDR3nt: TGCGCCAGCAGCCCCCGGACTAGCCGTCAAGAGACCCAGTACTTC

abundance: -
d_gene: TRBD1
v_gene: TRBV4-1
len: 14
j_gene: TRBJ2-3
CDR3aa: CASRSGTGSDTQYF
CDR3nt: TGCGCCAGCAGGTCCGGGACAGGGTCAGATACGCAGTATTTT

abundance: -
d_gene: -
v_gene: TRBV6-4
len: 15
j_gene: TRBJ1-5
CDR3aa: CASSPDGHSNQPQHF
CDR3nt: TGTGCCAGCAGCCCGGACGGCCATAGCAATCAGCCCCAGCATTTT

abundance: -
d_gene: -
v_gene: TRBV4-1
len: 16
j_gene: TRBJ2-2
CDR3aa: CASSPTQVVNTGELFF
CDR3nt: TGCGCCAGCAGCCCTACCCAGGTGGTGAACACCGGGGAGCTGTTTTTT

abundance: once
d_gene: -
v_gene: TRBV5-1
len: 15
j_gene: TRBJ2-3
CDR3aa: CASSFTSPSTDTQYF
CDR3nt: TGCGCCAGCAGCTTTACTAGCCCAAGCACAGATACGCAGTATTTT

abundance: -
d_gene: -
v_gene: TRBV3-1/TRBV3-2
len: 13
j_gene: TRBJ2-7
CDR3aa: CASSQAGFNEQYF
CDR3nt: TGTGCCAGCAGCCAGGCAGGGTTCAACGAGCAGTACTTC

abundance: few
d_gene: -
v_gene: TRBV11-3
len: 15
j_gene: TRBJ1-1
CDR3aa: CASSLGGQPNTEAFF
CDR3nt: TGTGCCAGCAGCTTAGGGGGGCAGCCGAACACTGAAGCTTTCTTT

abundance: -
d_gene: -
v_gene: TRBV19
len: 10
j_gene: TRBJ1-1
CDR3aa: CASGRTEAFF
CDR3nt: TGTGCCAGTGGGCGGACTGAAGCTTTCTTT

abundance: -
d_gene: -
v_gene: TRBV10-3
len: 14
j_gene: TRBJ1-1
CDR3aa: CAISEVTANTEAFF
CDR3nt: TGTGCCATCAGTGAGGTGACAGCGAACACTGAAGCTTTCTTT

abundance: -
d_gene: TRBD1
v_gene: TRBV28
len: 13
j_gene: TRBJ1-2
CDR3aa: CASRWTGAYGYTF
CDR3nt: TGTGCCAGCAGGTGGACAGGGGCTTATGGCTACACCTTC

abundance: -
d_gene: -
v_gene: TRBV18
len: 12
j_gene: TRBJ2-5
CDR3aa: CASFQGQETQYF
CDR3nt: TGTGCCAGCTTCCAGGGACAAGAGACCCAGTACTTC

abundance: medium-sized
d_gene: TRBD2
v_gene: TRBV7-9
len: 13
j_gene: TRBJ2-7
CDR3aa: CASSSKGLAGVYF
CDR3nt: TGTGCCAGCAGCTCGAAAGGACTAGCGGGGGTTTACTTC

abundance: -
d_gene: TRBD1
v_gene: TRBV2
len: 16
j_gene: TRBJ2-2
CDR3aa: CASSEGFGTGTGELFF
CDR3nt: TGTGCCAGCAGTGAAGGGTTTGGGACAGGTACCGGGGAGCTGTTTTTT

abundance: -
d_gene: -
v_gene: TRBV24-1
len: 14
j_gene: TRBJ2-5
CDR3aa: CATSGEGPAETQYF
CDR3nt: TGTGCCACCAGTGGAGAGGGTCCTGCGGAGACCCAGTACTTC

abundance: -
d_gene: TRBD1
v_gene: TRBV6-1
len: 14
j_gene: TRBJ2-7
CDR3aa: CASSEVTGSNEQYF
CDR3nt: TGTGCCAGCAGTGAAGTGACAGGGTCGAACGAGCAGTACTTC

abundance: -
d_gene: TRBD2
v_gene: TRBV29-1
len: 12
j_gene: TRBJ2-2
CDR3aa: CSGGRATGELFF
CDR3nt: TGCAGCGGAGGGAGGGCCACCGGGGAGCTGTTTTTT

abundance: -
d_gene: -
v_gene: TRBV27
len: 13
j_gene: TRBJ1-1
CDR3aa: CASSFGGTTEAFF
CDR3nt: TGTGCCAGCAGTTTCGGGGGTACCACTGAAGCTTTCTTT

abundance: once
d_gene: -
v_gene: TRBV30
len: 13
j_gene: TRBJ2-2
CDR3aa: CARRRGNTGELFF
CDR3nt: TGTGCGAGGCGGAGGGGGAACACCGGGGAGCTGTTTTTT

abundance: -
d_gene: TRBD2
v_gene: TRBV3-1/TRBV3-2
len: 14
j_gene: TRBJ2-7
CDR3aa: CASSQQAGTYEQYF
CDR3nt: TGTGCCAGCAGCCAACAAGCGGGGACCTACGAGCAGTACTTC

abundance: once
d_gene: TRBD2
v_gene: TRBV4-2
len: 15
j_gene: TRBJ2-1
CDR3aa: CASSQLGLAKNEQFF
CDR3nt: TGTGCCAGCAGCCAACTGGGACTAGCGAAGAATGAGCAGTTCTTC

abundance: -
d_gene: -
v_gene: TRBV19
len: 15
j_gene: TRBJ2-5
CDR3aa: CASRDPGLRKETQYF
CDR3nt: TGTGCCAGTAGGGACCCCGGACTACGTAAAGAGACCCAGTACTTC

abundance: -
d_gene: TRBD1
v_gene: TRBV28
len: 15
j_gene: TRBJ1-6
CDR3aa: CASSPRTGGNSPLHF
CDR3nt: TGTGCCAGCAGTCCCCGGACAGGGGGTAATTCACCCCTCCACTTT

abundance: -
d_gene: -
v_gene: TRBV12-3/TRBV12-4
len: 12
j_gene: TRBJ2-5
CDR3aa: CASSFRSQTQYF
CDR3nt: TGTGCCAGCAGCTTCCGGAGCCAGACCCAGTACTTC

abundance: -
d_gene: -
v_gene: TRBV6-1
len: 14
j_gene: TRBJ1-5
CDR3aa: CASSEARAYQPQHF
CDR3nt: TGTGCCAGCAGTGAAGCGCGAGCCTACCAGCCCCAGCATTTT

abundance: -
d_gene: -
v_gene: TRBV11-3
len: 15
j_gene: TRBJ2-1
CDR3aa: CASSLGGGSYNEQFF
CDR3nt: TGTGCCAGCAGCTTAGGTGGGGGCTCCTACAATGAGCAGTTCTTC

abundance: -
d_gene: -
v_gene: TRBV2
len: 13
j_gene: TRBJ2-7
CDR3aa: CASRPGQTYEQYF
CDR3nt: TGTGCCAGCAGACCCGGACAAACCTACGAGCAGTACTTC

abundance: -
d_gene: -
v_gene: TRBV11-2
len: 14
j_gene: TRBJ1-6
CDR3aa: CASSQLTQNSPLHF
CDR3nt: TGTGCCAGCAGCCAACTCACCCAAAATTCACCCCTCCACTTT